The following is a T cell receptor (beta chain) sequence with its context. Its antigen remains undetermined. Base qualities are missing; no much larger clone stands one base away. This sample is drawn from a study of T cells in tuberculosis (dated by TCRdb to between 2017 and 2018). Study-wide context: To characterize T cells specific for the mycobacterial lipid antigen glucose monomycolate (GMM), the study used CD1B tetramers together with high-throughput TCR immunosequencing. PBMC from active tuberculosis patients were archived either before standard anti-tuberculosis treatment began or within 7 days of the start of that treatment. IGRA-negative adolescents, IGRA-positive adolescents with latent tuberculosis and adults with active tuberculosis, some ten per group, were compared in a South African clinical cohort.

Read against the paper, the sample's time point label means: new active TB diagnosis, blood taken before or within 7 days of starting treatment. The active tuberculosis patients were newly diagnosed, HIV-seronegative South African adults aged 18 years or older. Confirmation of active tuberculosis came from positive sputum smear microscopy and/or a positive M. tuberculosis culture. Immunosequencing was performed on unsorted cryopreserved PBMC, with 95,000 to 100,000 T cells per clinical donor covered on average. The germline ends are 9 bases apart after V is trimmed by 6 bases and J by 4 bases. Counted from cysteine to phenylalanine, this CDR3 has 12 amino acids. Kept here is only the CDR3 DNA, which spans 36 bases and is read in frame from base 1. TCR libraries were generated with the immunoSEQ multiplex PCR assay, using TCR-beta and/or TCR-alpha/delta assays for each sample. The amplified TCR libraries were sequenced on the Illumina high-throughput platform. The source study handled its data this way. Clustering and dimensionality reduction relied on pairwise TCRdist distances among GMM-specific receptors from T cells that were either sorted ex vivo or expanded in vitro. Each clinical repertoire was assigned a mean NN-distance score, defined as the average TCRdist to the nearest 10% of tetramer-positive reference sequences. To compute GEM TCR motif frequency, the fraction of unique TCRs matching known GEM sequences by V/J usage and CDR3 length was calculated. Active tuberculosis was classified by linear discriminant analysis with leave-one-out cross-validation, implemented in scikit-learn. As stored in TCRdb, this immuneACCESS dataset retains in-frame rearrangements with V and J assigned. A fraction of the clones does not appear; measured against another copy, unresolved V genes explain less than half of the discrepancy, and the remainder lacks a known reason. That table furnishes V, J and clone size, whereas the DNA furnished D and trimming. Recorded for this sample are under 50,000 clones; less than 95% of them occurred a single time. The ten top clones hold approximately 4.2% of the sample.

What the work shows at the level of the full study, not this receptor alone: Smaller NN-distances were partly driven by shorter CDR3-alpha lengths in active tuberculosis patients, and statistical significance was not reached for the TCR-beta difference. Clinical samples were selected based on the availability of cryopreserved specimens, with adults included as active tuberculosis cases and adolescents included as controls. Compared with IGRA-negative controls, TCR-alpha repertoires from active tuberculosis had smaller mean NN-distances to GMM-specific TCRs, which suggests clonal expansion of these TCRs. A classifier using the diverse GMM-specific repertoire reached 85% to 90% accuracy (AUROC approximately 0.91), compared with 60% to 70% accuracy using GEM motif frequencies.

Source: PBMCs, taken at tuberculosis diagnosis. The chain links TRBV23-1 with TRBJ1-2, with TRBD1 perhaps the D gene, on 5 matching bases. TRBV23-1 falls under the ORF class, with uncertain function. The receptor was isolated from an adult with tuberculosis. The CDR3 reads as follows: CASSTGIYGYTF. The DNA reads as follows: TGCGCCAGCAGCACAGGAATCTATGGCTACACCTTC.